This T cell receptor beta chain is drawn from a study of blood T cell repertoires in COVID-19. Across the study: Italy, Spain and the United States were the sources of the convalescent and acute COVID-19 samples. The cDNA or gDNA used as material had been derived from T cells, B-cell-depleted T cells, or PBMCs.

J lost 5 bases, V lost 2 bases, and 11 bases had no gene match. CDR3 length: 16 residues. Germline V gene lookup returns CDR1 MNHNY and CDR2 SVGAGI (reference sequence). In the original analysis: Amplification of reference gene primers was used by the study to estimate nucleated cell counts. The protocol was immunoSEQ multiplex PCR, while the TCRdb copy is restricted to in-frame clones and leaves out a portion. V, J and clone size are taken as reported in that table, and D and trimming were inferred from the DNA itself. Found here are about 87,000 clones, roughly 76% of them singletons; the top ten hold about 4.2%. This clone is a singleton in its sample.

The sequence was obtained from a woman aged 50 to 60 with acute or convalescent COVID-19. This chain connects TRBV6-6 to TRBJ2-5; TRBD2 agrees at 7 bases. Sequences were obtained from peripheral blood. This CDR3 is CASSYPKVERGETQYF. The DNA of the CDR3 is TGTGCCAGCAGTTACCCGAAAGTCGAGCGGGGCGAGACCCAGTACTTC.